This TCR beta chain derives from a study of T cells in women clearing cervical HPV infection (dated by TCRdb to the late 2010s). Broadly, across the study: The cases were 25 to 30 women with histologically confirmed HPV16-related CIN3 or worse, and 2 of those women had invasive cancers. HLA typing was available for only a few women, so HLA type could not be excluded as a confounder. For cases, a median interval of 149 days, with an interquartile range of roughly 80 to 210 days, was observed between lesion detection and blood sampling. Five blinded duplicates per group were added as quality controls, so that approximately 60 samples were obtained: approximately 50 participants and about 10 replicates. Cases had a median age of around 34 years compared with 37 to 40 for controls, and baseline characteristics showed no significant differences between the groups. The parent cohort enrolled roughly 9,300 women aged 18 or older in Guanacaste, Costa Rica, in about 1992 to 1994 and followed the women for less than eight years. Cases were matched to controls by age within five years and by the year the sample was collected. The roughly 23 controls were women who cleared a single incident HPV16 infection within 12 months without developing precancer or cancer. This exploratory proof-of-principle case-control study, nested within the Guanacaste HPV Natural History Study in Costa Rica, compared TCR repertoires among women with different cervical HPV16 outcomes. Case blood was taken at the visit when the lesion was first identified, whereas control blood was taken when infection was no longer detected.

Every participant had a single incident cervical HPV16 infection, and women with prevalent HPV16 infections were excluded. Cervical HPV DNA was detected by MY09/MY11 PCR, and genotyping was performed by dot-blot hybridization. Roughly 15 mL of heparinized blood were centrifuged, and the buffy coat was aliquoted, frozen at -30°C, then stored at -80°C. QIAGEN kits were used to extract genomic DNA from the buffy coat specimens. TCR beta CDR3 regions were amplified by multiplex PCR from an average of approximately 1,200 ng genomic DNA per sample using the immunoSEQ assay. The assay corrected primer bias using a complete synthetic TCR repertoire to establish an amplification baseline. The amplicons were sequenced using the Illumina platform. Regarding the original processing steps: Sequence errors were corrected by clustering with frequency ratios and a modified nearest-neighbor algorithm, and the sequences were then analyzed in the immunoSEQ Analyzer using IMGT gene definitions. At each rarefaction depth, TCR richness and evenness were averaged over 20 rarefaction repeats, and samples with fewer sequences than the depth were excluded. Wilcoxon rank sum tests with FDR correction were used to compare relative abundances of V, D and J genes between the groups. Blinded duplicates gave an intraclass correlation of around 96% for TCR richness and an average of approximately 83% across some 69 gene segments. TCRdb stores this immuneACCESS table with in-frame sequences only. Part of the clones is absent; in the studies checked, under half of the shortfall reflects unresolved V genes, and no reason is known for the rest. For V, J and clone size, that table is used; D and trimming come from the DNA. This sample's records show just under 35,000 clones. The ten largest clones represent roughly 1.6% of the sample.

V lost 2 bases and J lost 2 bases, and the count of bases not matched to a germline gene is 5. CDR1 SGHTA and CDR2 FQGTGA are derived from the germline V gene. Including the terminal cysteine and phenylalanine, the CDR3 comprises 17 residues. The DNA shown is the part of the CDR3 that was read: 42 bases, in frame from base 1. Summary of the overall study and its limitations: Random forest classifiers that combined richness and V gene abundances separated cases from controls with an estimated AUC of 0.8 to 0.9. Cases had lower TRBV6-7 relative abundance than controls (about 0.1% versus 0.15%; Bonferroni P = 0.0008). Because the number of T cells in each sample was unknown, differences in richness could reflect differing T-cell content rather than repertoire biology. Whether associations preceded infection or resulted from infection could not be shown with the cross-sectional design, and effector/memory subsets and HPV-specific T cells were not isolated. Across sequencing depths, CIN3+ cases showed significantly higher TCR repertoire richness than controls, but evenness did not differ between the groups.

Of note for this clone: This receptor's antigen is unknown. The CDR3 end is not reached by the read, which stops 3 residues before it; the germline J gene fills it in.

The origin of this receptor is a woman between 18 and 70 years old with a cervical HPV16 infection that either progressed to CIN3+ or cleared (not recorded which). Recombination connected TRBV7-3 to TRBJ2-5; 13 central bases correspond to TRBD2. The specimen was blood buffy coat. CDR3 loop: CASSLGTSGAFQETQYF. The CDR3 bases that were read are TGTGCCAGCAGCTTAGGGACTAGCGGGGCTTTTCAAGAGACC.